The 25 T cell receptor beta chains below were found in one sample sequenced in a study of T cell repertoires in urothelial bladder cancer. Repertoires were generated with immunoSEQ multiplex PCR, while TCRdb's copy carries only in-frame clones and drops some. The sample lists fewer than 14,000 clones; approximately 70% were seen once. Sequencing was done on a sample of tumor-infiltrating cells from bladder cancer. The receptor source for this set is a human donor with a benign inflammatory bladder lesion.

As for this clone: The germline gene is not matched at one end of the junction; a read error may be the cause. The chain uses TRBV6-6 and TRBJ2-2; 9 bases fit TRBD1. From germline, CDR1 is MNHNY and CDR2 SVGAGI (reference sequence). The CDR3 has 14 amino acids. The CDR3 DNA is TGTGCCAGCAGCGACAGGGGGAACGCCGGGGAGCTGTTTTTT. It yields the protein CASSDRGNAGELFF.

The V call is TRBV7-9, the J call TRBJ2-2; 8 nucleotides align to TRBD2. This CDR3 spans 16 amino acids. V lost 0 bases and J lost 0; bases outside the gene matches: 0. The germline gives CDR1 SEHNR, CDR2 FQNEAQ (reference sequence). The DNA for the CDR3 is TGTGCCAGCAGCTTAGCCGGGGGGGCGAACACCGGGGAGCTGTTTTTT. Its translation is CASSLAGGANTGELFF.

By share, this clone counts as medium-sized. The chain links TRBV4-2 to TRBJ2-2, with D unclear. The V end lost 0 bases, the J end lost 5 bases, and 10 bases lay between the germline ends. Germline V gene sequence: CDR1 LGHNA, CDR2 YNFKEQ. The CDR3 totals 15 residues. CDR3 in amino acids: CASSQDERRTGELFF. The CDR3 nucleotides read TGTGCCAGCAGCCAAGATGAGAGGAGAACCGGGGAGCTGTTTTTT.

The gene calls are TRBV18 and TRBJ1-2; no reliable D call. The CDR3 is 14 residues long. V lost 3 bases and J 3 bases, leaving 11 bases between the germline ends. Germline V CDR1 and CDR2: KGHSH, LQKENI. The CDR3 protein is CASSPRLGDYGYTF. CDR3 coding DNA: TGTGCCAGCTCACCTAGGCTGGGTGACTATGGCTACACCTTC.

The chain carries TRBV2 and TRBJ2-3, with D hard to call. CDR1 and CDR2 from the germline V gene are SNHLY and FYNNEI. V dropped 7 bases and J dropped 3 bases, with 8 bases sitting between them. CDR3 length: 12 amino acids. The CDR3 DNA sequence: TGTGCCAGCAAAAAGATAACAGATACGCAGTATTTT. It encodes CASKKITDTQYF.

The rearrangement links TRBV6-5 to TRBJ2-3; D is possibly TRBD2 (5 bases). The V gene's germline CDR1 is MNHEY and CDR2 SVGAGI. CDR3 length: 14 amino acids. V was cut by 5 bases and J by 2 bases, with 11 bases left in between. The CDR3 DNA follows: TGTGCCAGCAGTCGCCCGGGGTACACAGATACGCAGTATTTT. It yields the protein CASSRPGYTDTQYF.

The chain is built from TRBV4-1 and TRBJ1-6; the D is unclear. Trimming took off 0 bases at V and 7 bases at J, with 7 bases between the two ends. Germline loops: CDR1 MGHRA, CDR2 YSYEKL. This CDR3 is 14 amino acids long. CDR3: CASSQDSRNSPLHF. The CDR3 DNA follows: TGCGCCAGCAGCCAAGATTCCAGAAATTCACCCCTCCACTTT.

This clone was seen a few times. CDR3 sequence: CASSLLAGRYEQYF. CDR3 coding DNA: TGTGCCAGCAGTTTATTGGCGGGAAGATACGAGCAGTACTTC. The rearrangement links TRBV27 to TRBJ2-7; possible D gene TRBD2, 6 bases. V lost 1 base and J 4 bases, leaving 11 bases between the germline ends. The CDR3 loop spans 14 amino acids. The germline gives CDR1 MNHEY, CDR2 SMNVEV (reference sequence).

This chain links TRBV5-4 with TRBJ2-5, with D tentatively TRBD1 (5 bases). The last part of the DNA fits TRBJ2-7 better; the J call may be wrong. The CDR3 totals 15 residues. Germline V gives CDR1 SGHNT, CDR2 YYREEE (reference sequence). CDR3 sequence (DNA): TGTGCCAGCAGCTCACCAAGGTCAGGGATAGACGAGCAGTACTTC. Its translation: CASSSPRSGIDEQYF.

The chain uses TRBV29-1 and TRBJ1-5, with 10 bases fitting TRBD1. V was clipped by 6 bases and J by 4 bases; unmatched bases: 6. CDR1 and CDR2 (germline): SQVTM, ANQGSEA. This CDR3 spans 14 amino acids. CDR3 nucleotides: TGCAGCGTCGCGACAGGGGGCTGGAATCAGCCCCAGCATTTT. It yields the protein CSVATGGWNQPQHF.

This chain uses TRBV5-6 with TRBJ1-6; tentatively, D is TRBD1 (5 bases). V lost 3 bases, J lost 8 bases, and 15 bases lay in between. This CDR3 is 15 amino acids long. Germline CDR1 reads SGHDT; CDR2 reads YYEEEE. For the CDR3, the DNA is TGTGCCAGCAGCTCTTATCCCCAGGGATATTCACCCCTCCACTTT. As protein: CASSSYPQGYSPLHF.

J is TRBJ1-6 and V is TRBV2, with D possibly being TRBD1 (5 bases). V was cut by 5 bases and J by 6 bases, with 17 bases left in between. Per germline, CDR1 SNHLY and CDR2 FYNNEI. The CDR3 length is 16 residues. The chain's CDR3 is CASSSREIRVNSPLHF. CDR3 DNA sequence: TGTGCCAGCAGTTCCAGGGAAATTCGGGTTAATTCACCCCTCCACTTT.

The chain joins TRBV4-1 to TRBJ1-2; D perhaps matches TRBD1 (6 bases). The CDR3 has 17 residues. V lost 1 base, J lost 0 bases, and 15 bases lay in between. The germline V gene has CDR1 MGHRA and CDR2 YSYEKL. The CDR3 region has the DNA TGCGCCAGCAGCCAAGGCCTCACAGGGCGATCTAACTATGGCTACACCTTC. Translation gives CASSQGLTGRSNYGYTF.

A note on this clone: Given the absence of the conserved phenylalanine or tryptophan at the CDR3 end, a read error is likely. No DNA is shown, since the ends of the CDR3 on it are uncertain; the CDR3 is the one TCRdb lists. This chain links TRBV28 with TRBJ2-7; TRBD2 is the table's D call and was not checked against the DNA. Germline V gives CDR1 MDHEN, CDR2 SYDVKM. Including both end residues, the CDR3 is 13 amino acids long. This chain's CDR3 is CASSLGRGGSLFG.

The gene calls are TRBV10-2 and TRBJ1-3; 7 bases agree with TRBD1. Germline V gene sequence: CDR1 WSHSY, CDR2 SAAADI. This CDR3 region has 13 residues. Trimming at V came to 6 bases and at J to 2 bases, leaving 1 base not matched to a gene. CDR3 amino acids: CASRDRAGNTIYF. For the CDR3, the DNA is TGCGCCAGCAGAGACAGGGCTGGAAACACCATATATTTT.

The rearrangement uses TRBV7-6 and TRBJ2-3; D possibly uses TRBD1 or TRBD2 (5 bases each). CDR1 and CDR2 (germline): SGHVS, FNYEAQ. Trimming pared 3 bases from V and 4 bases from J, leaving 14 bases between. This CDR3 is built from 15 residues. The DNA for the CDR3 is TGTGCCAGCAGCTTTTTCAGTCGGGGCTCAGATACGCAGTATTTT. This sequence encodes CASSFFSRGSDTQYF.

The genes are TRBV5-6 and TRBJ2-7, with 7 bases lining up with TRBD1. CDR1 SGHDT and CDR2 YYEEEE come from the germline V gene. The CDR3 spans 16 residues. The J segment lost 1 base and the V segment lost 4 bases, leaving 11 bases of the junction unmatched. The CDR3 bases are TGTGCCAGCAGCCTCTATACAGGGGTAGTATCCTACGAGCAGTACTTC. Amino acid sequence: CASSLYTGVVSYEQYF.

Only a few counts were recorded for this clone. V gene TRBV11-2 combines with J gene TRBJ1-2, with a weak D call TRBD1 (5 bases). The CDR3 loop spans 18 amino acids. V lost 5 bases, J lost 3 bases, and 25 bases lay in between. The germline CDR1 and CDR2 sequences are SGHAT and FQNNGV. The CDR3 region is CASSLLAPGGGADYGYTF. The CDR3 bases are TGTGCCAGCAGCCTCCTGGCACCCGGCGGGGGTGCCGACTATGGCTACACCTTC.

The chain carries TRBV7-2 and TRBJ2-7; 8 bases line up with TRBD1. CDR3 length: 15 amino acids. CDR1 is SGHTA, CDR2 FQGNSA, per germline. V lost 1 base to trimming and J lost 5 bases; unmatched junction nucleotides: 7. CDR3 bases: TGTGCCAGCAGCTTAGTGGCAGGGGGCTTCCACGAGCAGTACTTC. It is translated as CASSLVAGGFHEQYF.

The chain combines TRBV19 with TRBJ1-1, with D possibly matching TRBD1 (5 bases). Between the trimmed V and J ends, which lost 6 bases and 6 bases, there was a span of 23 bases. The CDR3 has 16 residues. Germline V gene data show CDR1 as LNHDA and CDR2 as SQIVND (reference sequence). The CDR3 coding sequence is TGTGCCAGTAGCCATCGGTCGAATGGGGGGATCGCTGAAGCTTTCTTT. Residues: CASSHRSNGGIAEAFF.

The chain combines TRBV6-6 with TRBJ1-2, with D unclear. With 2 bases removed from V and 6 bases from J, the gap between germline ends came to 1 base. CDR1 and CDR2 (germline): MNHNY, SVGAGI (reference sequence). The length of the CDR3 is 10 residues. The CDR3 loop is CASSYNGYTF. CDR3 DNA: TGTGCCAGCAGTTACAATGGCTACACCTTC.

The chain uses TRBV2 and TRBJ2-2, with 12 positions matching TRBD2. The CDR3 is 17 residues long. J gave up 2 bases and V 5 bases, and 6 bases lay outside the gene matches. Germline values: CDR1 SNHLY, CDR2 FYNNEI. The CDR3 DNA sequence: TGTGCCAGCAGTCGAGGACTAGCGGGACCAAACACCGGGGAGCTGTTTTTT. It encodes CASSRGLAGPNTGELFF. The complete variable domain, with remaining parts taken from reference TRBV2 and TRBJ2-2, reads EPEVTQTPSHQVTQMGQEVILRCVPISNHLYFYWYRQILGQKVEFLVSFYNNEISEKSEIFDDQFSVERPDGSNFTLKIRSTKLEDSAMYFCASSRGLAGPNTGELFFGEGSRLTVL.

The chain employs TRBV5-4 and TRBJ1-3; weak D call: TRBD1 (6 bases). V dropped 2 bases and J dropped 8 bases, with 11 bases sitting between them. This CDR3 has 13 amino acids. CDR1 and CDR2 from the germline V gene are SGHNT and YYREEE (reference sequence). In DNA form, the CDR3 reads TGTGCCAGCAGCTTTACAGGGTCGGACACCATATATTTT. Translating it yields CASSFTGSDTIYF.

This clone was seen once. The J gene is TRBJ2-1, the V gene TRBV7-3; tentative D call: TRBD1 (5 bases). The V end lost 0 bases, the J end lost 4 bases, and 10 bases lay between the germline ends. CDR3 length: 15 amino acids. Germline V gene sequence: CDR1 SGHTA, CDR2 FQGTGA. DNA for the CDR3: TGTGCCAGCAGCTTAACGGGGCAGGGATACAATGAGCAGTTCTTC. It specifies CASSLTGQGYNEQFF.

J is TRBJ2-7 and V is TRBV11-2; D call uncertain. Looked up from germline, CDR1 is SGHAT and CDR2 is FQNNGV. CDR3 size: 14 residues. V dropped 5 bases and J dropped 1 base, with 12 bases sitting between them. CDR3 in amino acids: CASSPRHGSYEQYF. DNA of the CDR3: TGTGCCAGCAGCCCCCGCCACGGGTCCTACGAGCAGTACTTC.